The 10 T cell receptor beta chains below all came from one sample that was sequenced in a study of blood T cell repertoires in COVID-19. Here immunoSEQ multiplex PCR was the method, and the copy in TCRdb shows in-frame clones only, minus some. The table lists approximately 52,000 clones, around 90% of them singletons, with about 3% in the top ten. Sequencing was performed on peripheral blood. The receptors originated from a man aged 45 to 65 with acute or convalescent COVID-19.

This chain joins TRBV24-1 and TRBJ2-1; TRBD2 matches at 15 bases. J was trimmed by 7 bases and V by 4 bases; bases with no gene match: 7. Germline V lookup: CDR1 KGHDR, CDR2 SFDVKD. The CDR3 contains 17 residues. CDR3 sequence: CATSELGLAGGRNEQFF. Written as DNA, the CDR3 is TGTGCCACCAGTGAGCTCGGACTAGCGGGGGGGCGAAATGAGCAGTTCTTC.

This chain links TRBV28 with TRBJ2-2; maybe TRBD1 (7 bases). V was clipped by 2 bases and J by 0 bases, with 13 bases between them. Germline assignment: CDR1 MDHEN and CDR2 SYDVKM. The CDR3 consists of 17 residues. In DNA, the CDR3 is TGTGCCAGCAGTTTAACCAGGGGGGCATCGAACACCGGGGAGCTGTTTTTT. It encodes CASSLTRGASNTGELFF. The variable domain in full, with the rest retrieved from reference TRBV28 and TRBJ2-2, is DVKVTQSSRYLVKRTGEKVFLECVQDMDHENMFWYRQDPGLGLRLIYFSYDVKMKEKGDIPEGYSVSREKKERFSLILESASTNQTSMYLCASSLTRGASNTGELFFGEGSRLTVL.

The V and J genes are TRBV7-2 and TRBJ2-2; tentative D call: TRBD1 (6 bases). CDR1 and CDR2 from the germline V gene are SGHTA and FQGNSA. The CDR3 runs to 15 residues. With 2 bases removed from V and 4 bases from J, the gap between germline ends came to 11 bases. The CDR3 DNA follows: TGTGCCAGCAGCTTAAGCAGGGGCAGCACCGGGGAGCTGTTTTTT. It yields the protein CASSLSRGSTGELFF.

The gene calls are TRBV6-6 and TRBJ1-1; 7 bases fit TRBD1. The CDR3 runs to 13 residues. V shed 6 bases and J 3 bases; nucleotides not matched to a gene: 4. Looked up from germline, CDR1 is MNHNY and CDR2 is SVGAGI (reference sequence). The CDR3 protein is CASRQGQYTEAFF. For the CDR3, the DNA is TGTGCCAGCAGGCAGGGACAGTACACTGAAGCTTTCTTT.

The chain combines TRBV29-1 with TRBJ2-5; 9 bases line up with TRBD1. J was trimmed by 5 bases and V by 3 bases; bases with no gene match: 10. Germline CDR1 and CDR2: SQVTM and ANQGSEA. The CDR3 is 15 amino acids. The CDR3 nucleotides are TGCAGCGTTGATATCATACAGGGGGCCGGGGAGACCCAGTACTTC. This translates into CSVDIIQGAGETQYF. Complete variable domain (other parts from reference TRBV29-1 and TRBJ2-5): SAVISQKPSRDICQRGTSLTIQCQVDSQVTMMFWYRQQPGQSLTLIATANQGSEATYESGFVIDKFPISRPNLTFSTLTVSNMSPEDSSIYLCSVDIIQGAGETQYFGPGTRLLVL.

This clone has only a few counts. V and J are TRBV24-1 and TRBJ1-1; weak D call: TRBD1 (6 bases). The germline V gene encodes CDR1 KGHDR and CDR2 SFDVKD. The CDR3 runs to 14 residues. V was shortened by 6 bases and J by 3 bases, with 13 bases between the two germline ends. This CDR3 is CATSRGARDTEAFF. In DNA form, the CDR3 reads TGTGCCACCAGTCGGGGGGCAAGGGACACTGAAGCTTTCTTT.

This clone showed up just a few times. This rearrangement joins TRBV27 to TRBJ2-1; perhaps TRBD2 as D (6 bases). Per the germline V gene, CDR1 is MNHEY and CDR2 is SMNVEV (reference sequence). Trimming stripped 3 bases from V and 6 bases from J, with 6 bases between. CDR3 length equals 12 residues. The CDR3 nucleotides are TGTGCCAGCAGTTTCGGGGGCAATGAGCAGTTCTTC. It is translated as CASSFGGNEQFF.

The chain is built from TRBV11-2 and TRBJ2-3; 9 nucleotides match TRBD1. Germline V gene sequence: CDR1 SGHAT, CDR2 FQNNGV. This CDR3 contains 15 residues. V shed 5 bases and J 3 bases; nucleotides not matched to a gene: 6. CDR3 sequence reads: CASSLRGQGTDTQYF. CDR3 in DNA: TGTGCCAGCAGCCTCCGCGGACAGGGGACAGATACGCAGTATTTT.

The chain has TRBV27 and TRBJ1-1, with TRBD1 matching 10 bases. The CDR3 runs to 13 residues. V lost 5 bases and J lost 13; bases outside the gene matches: 10. The germline gives CDR1 MNHEY, CDR2 SMNVEV (reference sequence). CDR3 loop: CASSIPGQGSFFF. The CDR3 DNA reads as TGTGCCAGCAGTATCCCGGGACAGGGGTCTTTTTTCTTT.

This chain joins TRBV10-1 and TRBJ2-1, with D possibly being TRBD2 (6 bases). CDR1 is WNHNN and CDR2 is SYGVQD in the germline V gene (reference sequence). CDR3 length equals 15 residues. V lost 0 bases, J lost 8 bases, and 14 bases lay in between. Written as DNA, the CDR3 is TGCGCCAGCAGTGAGTCTGGGGGGTCAGTCTATGAGCAGTTCTTC. Encoded protein: CASSESGGSVYEQFF.